The 27 T cell receptor beta chains below were found in one sample sequenced in a study of T cell responses to AZD1222 COVID-19 vaccine. The data were produced by immunoSEQ multiplex PCR, yet TCRdb's version contains in-frame clones alone and is incomplete. Of approximately 150,000 clones listed, about 85% are singletons. The material was peripheral blood, obtained on day 0 of AZD1222 vaccination. The receptors come from an adult in good health.

This clone has just one count. The V gene is TRBV7-2, the J gene TRBJ1-1, with D possibly being TRBD1 (5 bases). The germline V and J ends were trimmed by 1 base and 2 bases, with 8 bases remaining between them. The germline V gene has CDR1 SGHTA and CDR2 FQGNSA. The CDR3 spans 14 residues. DNA of the CDR3: TGTGCCAGCAGCTTAGGGGGGTTCAACACTGAAGCTTTCTTT. Translation: CASSLGGFNTEAFF.

The rearrangement uses TRBV18 and TRBJ1-1; TRBD1 agrees at 8 bases. This CDR3 region has 16 residues. V gave up 3 bases and J gave up 1 base; unmatched junction bases: 7. Germline values: CDR1 KGHSH, CDR2 LQKENI. The CDR3 sequence: CASSPYGQGANTEAFF. The CDR3 DNA follows: TGTGCCAGCTCACCGTATGGACAGGGAGCGAACACTGAAGCTTTCTTT. Combining the CDR3 with reference TRBV18 and TRBJ1-1 gives the whole variable domain NAGVMQNPRHLVRRRGQEARLRCSPMKGHSHVYWYRQLPEEGLKFMVYLQKENIIDESGMPKERFSAEFPKEGPSILRIQQVVRGDSAAYFCASSPYGQGANTEAFFGQGTRLTVV.

This chain's CDR3 is CASESLAGGNEQYF. The CDR3 DNA reads as TGTGCCAGCGAGAGTCTAGCGGGAGGCAACGAGCAGTACTTC. V gene TRBV2 combines with J gene TRBJ2-7, with 11 bases identical to TRBD2. The V segment lost 8 bases and the J segment 5 bases; nucleotides outside the gene matches: 8. This CDR3 has 14 residues. CDR1 SNHLY and CDR2 FYNNEI come from the germline V gene.

CDR3 amino acids: CASSYSQGGGETQYF. For the CDR3, the DNA is TGTGCCAGCAGTTACTCACAGGGAGGAGGAGAGACCCAGTACTTC. The rearrangement uses TRBV6-6 and TRBJ2-5; D assignment may be TRBD1 or TRBD2 (6 bases each). Germline CDR1 and CDR2: MNHNY and SVGAGI (reference sequence). Trimming removed 0 bases from V and 4 bases from J, with 12 bases in between. CDR3 size: 15 residues.

The chain recombines TRBV6-5 with TRBJ2-1; either TRBD1 or TRBD2 may fit D (5 bases each). V lost 7 bases and J lost 0, with 13 bases in between. The CDR3 contains 15 residues. Germline V gene lookup returns CDR1 MNHEY and CDR2 SVGAGI. The CDR3 DNA follows: TGTGCCAGCACGGGACGGGGTAGCTCCTACAATGAGCAGTTCTTC. Encoded protein: CASTGRGSSYNEQFF.

In this sample, this clone turned up a few times. This chain connects TRBV28 to TRBJ1-2, with D perhaps matching TRBD1 (6 bases). This CDR3 region has 12 residues. Trimming cost V 8 bases and J 8 bases, with 15 bases left between them. The germline gives CDR1 MDHEN, CDR2 SYDVKM. The DNA of the CDR3 is TGTGCCAGCGACGGGGGGGCTCGAGGCTACACCTTC. Protein sequence: CASDGGARGYTF.

This clone has a single count. V gene TRBV11-2 combines with J gene TRBJ1-1; possible D gene TRBD1, 6 bases. V gave up 1 base and J gave up 4 bases, with 13 bases separating them. The CDR3 extends over 15 amino acids. Looked up from germline, CDR1 is SGHAT and CDR2 is FQNNGV. CDR3 DNA: TGTGCCAGCAGCTTAGGCTGGGTCAGGGGCACTGAAGCTTTCTTT. Amino acid sequence: CASSLGWVRGTEAFF.

As DNA, the CDR3 is TGTGCCAGCAGCTTCCGGACAGGGTCAGTCCATGGCTACACCTTC. It is translated as CASSFRTGSVHGYTF. The gene calls are TRBV11-2 and TRBJ1-2, with 8 nucleotides matching TRBD1. V gave up 3 bases and J gave up 6 bases; unmatched junction bases: 9. This CDR3 contains 15 residues. The germline V gene encodes CDR1 SGHAT and CDR2 FQNNGV.

A word on this clone: A junction boundary mismatches the germline segment, possibly from a read error. The chain has TRBV5-1 and TRBJ2-7; 11 nucleotides align to TRBD2. The CDR3 is 18 amino acids. Germline V gene lookup returns CDR1 SGHRS and CDR2 YFSETQ. CDR3 loop: CASSPRLAGYTSSYKQYF. The CDR3 coding sequence is TGCGCCAGCAGCCCGCGACTAGCGGGATACACCAGCTCCTACAAGCAGTACTTC.

CDR3 coding DNA: TGTGCCAGCAGCCAAAAACCAACTAGCGGGAGCCACAATGAGCAGTTCTTC. Protein: CASSQKPTSGSHNEQFF. The rearrangement uses TRBV3-1 (or the pseudogene TRBV3-2) and TRBJ2-1; the match to TRBD2 covers 11 bases. The V segment lost 2 bases and the J segment 5 bases; nucleotides outside the gene matches: 8. Germline CDR1 is LGHDT and CDR2 is YNNKEL (reference sequence). This CDR3 has 17 residues.

V usage is TRBV5-4 and J usage is TRBJ2-7; TRBD1 might be the D (5 bases). V was pared by 3 bases and J by 2 bases, with 12 bases between. The CDR3 totals 14 residues. CDR1 SGHNT and CDR2 YYREEE come from the germline V gene (reference sequence). CDR3 region: CASSSGLGAYEQYF. CDR3 nucleotides: TGTGCCAGCAGCTCGGGCCTAGGGGCCTACGAGCAGTACTTC.

The chain links TRBV6-5 to TRBJ1-1; TRBD1 matches at 9 bases. V gave up 5 bases and J gave up 5 bases; unmatched junction bases: 3. Germline lookup yields CDR1 MNHEY and CDR2 SVGAGI. This CDR3 comprises 13 residues. CDR3: CASSRDRATEAFF. The CDR3 bases are TGTGCCAGCAGTCGGGACAGGGCAACTGAAGCTTTCTTT.

DNA of the CDR3: TGTGCCAGCAGCTCGGACAGGAGACGGGAAGCTTTCTTT. It translates to CASSSDRRREAFF. The chain links TRBV11-2 to TRBJ1-1, with 7 bases fitting TRBD1. The trim removed 4 bases at V and 8 bases at J, leaving 7 bases unmatched. Germline V gene data show CDR1 as SGHAT and CDR2 as FQNNGV. The CDR3 consists of 13 residues.

The chain recombines TRBV5-1 with TRBJ1-1, with D possibly TRBD1 on 6 matching bases. From germline, CDR1 is SGHRS and CDR2 YFSETQ. This CDR3 contains 14 residues. V lost 0 bases and J lost 3, with 9 bases in between. The CDR3 here is CASSLEYRDTEAFF. The CDR3 nucleotides read TGCGCCAGCAGCTTGGAATACAGGGACACTGAAGCTTTCTTT.

The rearrangement uses TRBV21-1 and TRBJ1-2; the tabulated D call, TRBD1, remains unverified against the DNA. TRBV21-1 is a documented pseudogene. This CDR3 is 14 amino acids long. The CDR3 region is CARADRPKLYGYTF. The CDR3 DNA reads as TGTGCCAGGGCGGACAGGCCGAAACTCTATGGCTACACCTTC.

The chain carries TRBV11-2 and TRBJ1-3; D might be TRBD1 (5 bases). This CDR3 is built from 19 residues. Germline V gives CDR1 SGHAT, CDR2 FQNNGV. V lost 0 bases to trimming and J lost 0 bases, with 18 bases between them. The CDR3 sequence is CASSLDRWDQGHSGNTIYF. For the CDR3, the DNA is TGTGCCAGCAGCTTAGATAGGTGGGATCAGGGCCACTCTGGAAACACCATATATTTT.

The chain combines TRBV6-5 with TRBJ1-4; possibly TRBD1 for D (6 bases). Germline CDR1 MNHEY, CDR2 SVGAGI. Trimming took off 7 bases at V and 5 bases at J, with 17 bases between the two ends. This CDR3 has 15 residues. In DNA form, the CDR3 reads TGTGCCAGCAAGAGACAGGCGGCCCTAAATGAAAAACTGTTTTTT. It specifies CASKRQAALNEKLFF.

V gene TRBV7-2 combines with J gene TRBJ1-6, with D hard to call. With 2 bases removed from V and 0 bases from J, the gap between germline ends came to 8 bases. In germline, CDR1 is SGHTA, CDR2 FQGNSA. The CDR3 extends over 16 amino acids. CDR3 in amino acids: CASSLPPSSYNSPLHF. As DNA, the CDR3 is TGTGCCAGCAGCTTACCTCCTAGCTCCTATAATTCACCCCTCCACTTT.

The gene calls are TRBV21-1 and TRBJ1-2; the table calls TRBD1, which could not be checked here. TRBV21-1 is annotated as a pseudogene. The CDR3 runs 22 residues. The CDR3 region is CASSKKGRRGVGRGPTNYGYTF. In DNA, the CDR3 is TGTGCCAGCAGCAAAAAGGGGCGTAGAGGAGTCGGCAGGGGACCAACTAACTATGGCTACACCTTC.

This chain links TRBV6-5 with TRBJ2-7; D might be TRBD2 (6 bases). Germline CDR1 and CDR2: MNHEY and SVGAGI. This CDR3 contains 15 residues. Trimming took off 5 bases at V and 1 base at J, with 15 bases between the two ends. CDR3 bases: TGTGCCAGCAGTCACCAGGTGCGGGGATCCTACGAGCAGTACTTC. This sequence encodes CASSHQVRGSYEQYF.

The chain carries TRBV18 and TRBJ1-2; possibly TRBD1 for D (5 bases). Germline CDR1 is KGHSH and CDR2 is LQKENI. The CDR3 loop spans 14 amino acids. V gave up 6 bases and J gave up 3 bases, with 14 bases separating them. The CDR3 protein is CASSQDSHYYGYTF. The CDR3, as DNA: TGTGCCAGCTCCCAAGACAGCCACTACTATGGCTACACCTTC.

The rearrangement links TRBV5-3 to TRBJ1-5, with D unclear. TRBV5-3 is filed as an ORF, its function uncertain. The ends were cut back, 1 base at V and 3 bases at J, with 11 bases in the middle. There are 15 residues in the CDR3. The CDR3 nucleotides read TGTGCCAGAAGCTTGAGTCCGGAGCCCAATCAGCCCCAGCATTTT. Its protein product is CARSLSPEPNQPQHF.

The chain has TRBV7-3 and TRBJ1-1, with D possibly TRBD1 on 6 matching bases. The CDR3 contains 17 residues. CDR1 SGHTA and CDR2 FQGTGA come from the germline V gene. Trimming removed 2 bases from V and 1 base from J, with 17 bases in between. CDR3 sequence: CASSLYSGVSTNTEAFF. CDR3 nucleotides: TGTGCCAGCAGCTTATATTCAGGGGTCTCCACGAACACTGAAGCTTTCTTT.

V usage is TRBV5-1 and J usage is TRBJ2-1; D remains unclear. This CDR3 contains 14 residues. Trimming left V 1 base short and J 3 bases short, with 8 bases between. The germline gives CDR1 SGHRS, CDR2 YFSETQ. CDR3 sequence: CASSLMGNYNEQFF. The CDR3 coding sequence is TGCGCCAGCAGCTTGATGGGCAACTACAATGAGCAGTTCTTC.

The J gene is TRBJ2-7, the V gene TRBV5-5, with TRBD2 matching over 15 bases. Looked up from germline, CDR1 is SGHKS and CDR2 is YYEKEE (reference sequence). The CDR3 is 16 amino acids. The J segment lost 7 bases and the V segment lost 0 bases, leaving 5 bases of the junction unmatched. The CDR3 region has the DNA TGTGCCAGCAGCTTGGGGACTAGCGGGAGGGCCCGTGAGCAGTACTTC. This codes for CASSLGTSGRAREQYF.

This chain uses TRBV28 with TRBJ1-5; D is possibly TRBD1 (5 bases). V lost 3 bases and J 1 base, leaving 13 bases between the germline ends. CDR3 length: 16 amino acids. The germline V gene has CDR1 MDHEN and CDR2 SYDVKM. CDR3: CASSFSGRGSNQPQHF. The CDR3, as DNA: TGTGCCAGCAGTTTTTCTGGTCGGGGGAGCAATCAGCCCCAGCATTTT.

V is TRBV6-1 and J is TRBJ2-7; 11 bases match TRBD2. There are 15 residues in the CDR3. V trimming: 1 base; J trimming: 10 bases; junction bases outside the gene matches: 9. Germline CDR1 is MNHNS and CDR2 is SASEGT. CDR3 sequence (DNA): TGTGCCAGCAGTGAAGTACCTGGGACTAGCGGATATCAGTACTTC. Amino acid sequence: CASSEVPGTSGYQYF.